This T cell receptor (beta chain) is drawn from a study of CXCR3-negative and CXCR3-positive naive CD8 T cells (dated by TCRdb to about 2019). Regarding the complete study: About 150 million TRB reads were obtained in total, roughly 1.5 +/- 0.3 million reads per library. Diversity and physicochemical repertoire analyses covered about a dozen donors pooled from two independent experiments. The TRBV-TRBJ cluster analysis covered naive subsets from 5 donors and memory cells from 3 donors.

Points the paper makes about the study in general: CXCR3 expression partially decreased after cryopreservation, so most assays used freshly isolated PBMCs. TRB CDR3s from CXCR3-positive naive cells showed higher hydrophobicity (lower Kidera factor 4), lower energy, and higher strength and volume indices than CXCR3-negative naive cells. Comparably high repertoire diversity was found in both naive subsets, whereas much lower repertoire diversity was found in memory CD8+ T cells. Within the same donor, TRBV-TRBJ usage looked similar between naive CXCR3-negative and CXCR3-positive cells, but memory cells had distinct patterns. Surface CD5, linked to self-reactivity in mice, was comparable between naive subsets; TCR interaction strength was therefore also inferred from TRB CDR3 physicochemical properties.

In the case of this clonotype: Its antigen is not yet known.

For each CD8+ T cell subset, flow sorting was done in triplicate, and 250,000 to 300,000 cells per subset went directly into RLT lysis buffer. To keep memory contaminants out, a stringent definition of naive CD8+ T cells was applied: CD45RO-CCR7+CD27+CD95-. Peripheral blood mononuclear cells were isolated from buffy coats using standard density gradient centrifugation. Naive CXCR3-negative and CXCR3-positive CD8+ T cells were flow-sorted using a FACSAria III. An RNeasy Mini Kit was used to extract total RNA from the sorted cells. From cysteine to phenylalanine, the CDR3 is 14 amino acids long. This entry has no DNA. According to the germline V gene, CDR1 reads SQVTM and CDR2 reads ANQGSEA. Sequenced using a NextSeq 550. The Human TCR Profiling Kit (MiLaboratory) was used to make UMI-labeled 5' RACE TRB cDNA libraries. The full amount of extracted RNA was used for cDNA synthesis, and the full amount of resulting cDNA was used for PCR amplification. Libraries were prepared in parallel with an identical number of PCR cycles. The study's own analysis went as follows. With a minimum of two reads required per UMI, MIGEC and MiXCR pulled out about 53,000 +/- 10,000 unique UMI-labeled TRB cDNA molecules from each library. Each library averaged around 40,000 +/- 10,000 functional in-frame TRB CDR3 nucleotide clonotypes without stop codons. After downsampling to 5000 UMI-labeled TRB molecules per sample, diversity metrics, including normalized Shannon-Wiener and Chao1, were computed in VDJtools. VDJtools computed clonotype-size-weighted physicochemical properties of the central five CDR3 residues: interaction energy, strength, volume and Kidera factor 4. After TCRdb reprocessed the reads, each CDR3 protein sequence was kept as one row, without DNA. TCRdb assigned the V and J calls; the authors' analysis was not used. The sample has more than 70,000 distinct CDR3 sequences on record. The ten top clones hold approximately 0.58% of the sample.

The sequencing input was naive CXCR3+ CD8+ T cells from blood. This sample's cell subset or site label indicates: CD45RO-CCR7+CD27+CD95- naive CD8+ T cells expressing CXCR3 (TNR3+). This sequence originates from a human donor in good health. Some clones in this sample may be carry-over from other donors' samples. The chain joins TRBV29-1 to TRBJ2-1; TCRdb's assignment of TRBD1 cannot be checked, as there is no DNA. The CDR3 region: CSTVGGDRGVEQFF.